Listed below are T cell receptor beta chains from one sample, sequenced in a study of blood T cell repertoires in COVID-19. Some clones are missing from TCRdb's copy, which holds only in-frame ones; the method was immunoSEQ multiplex PCR. The table shows approximately 120,000 clones, with 75% to 90% occurring only once. What was sequenced was peripheral blood. These receptors were collected from a woman in her fifties or sixties with acute or convalescent COVID-19. CDR3s include the opening cysteine and the closing phenylalanine or tryptophan. The order of the fields is clone size, D gene, V gene, J gene, CDR3 DNA, CDR3 protein. A D gene is named only where the DNA matches it firmly. A clone size is listed for some rows: how often the clone was seen (once, few, many), or a class if it is expanded.

NA	TRBD1	TRBV24-1	TRBJ1-5	TGTGCCACCAGTGATTCAGTACCCGGGACAGGGGGTCATCAGCCCCAGCATTTT	CATSDSVPGTGGHQPQHF
NA	NA	TRBV10-3	TRBJ1-3	TGTGCCAGTATCCCTCCCTCTGGAAACACCATATATTTT	CASIPPSGNTIYF
NA	NA	TRBV6-2/TRBV6-3	TRBJ2-5	TGTGCCAGCAGTTACTCGTCTTTGACCCAGTACTTC	CASSYSSLTQYF
NA	NA	TRBV6-1	TRBJ1-4	TGTGCCAGCAGTGAGAGGTCGGTGAGAAATGAAAAACTGTTTTTT	CASSERSVRNEKLFF
NA	NA	TRBV28	TRBJ2-7	TGTGCCAGCAGTGGTGGGAGAGGCTCCCACGAGCAGTACTTC	CASSGGRGSHEQYF
NA	NA	TRBV19	TRBJ2-7	TGTGCCAGTAGTGCCCACAGGAGCCCCTACGAGCAGTACTTC	CASSAHRSPYEQYF
NA	NA	TRBV27	TRBJ2-1	TGTGCCAGCATTAAGGGAGTAGGCTCCTACAATGAGCAGTTCTTC	CASIKGVGSYNEQFF
NA	TRBD1	TRBV7-9	TRBJ2-2	TGTGCCAGCAGCCCAGGGGGACAGGGGGCAACCGGGGAGCTGTTTTTT	CASSPGGQGATGELFF
NA	TRBD2	TRBV10-3	TRBJ2-1	TGTGCCATCAGCCCCGGGACTAGCGGGAACAATGAGCAGTTCTTC	CAISPGTSGNNEQFF
NA	NA	TRBV18	TRBJ2-5	TGTGCCAGCTCACCACGATCGGGGGAGACCCAGTACTTC	CASSPRSGETQYF
NA	NA	TRBV5-1	TRBJ2-1	TGCGCCAGCAGCCCACAGGTAACCATGGATGAGCAGTTCTTC	CASSPQVTMDEQFF
NA	NA	TRBV2	TRBJ1-6	TGTGCCAGCAGTGGGGCGTCGGTCAGGGTGGGTTCACCCCTCCACTTT	CASSGASVRVGSPLHF
few	NA	TRBV2	TRBJ2-1	TGTGCCAGCAGCCGAAGCAGGGGGGCTCACAATGAGCAGTTCTTC	CASSRSRGAHNEQFF
NA	TRBD1	TRBV12-5	TRBJ1-5	TGTGCTAGTGGTTTGGCCCTACGGACAGGAGGGTTCTCCAATCAGCCCCAGCATTTT	CASGLALRTGGFSNQPQHF
NA	NA	TRBV5-5	TRBJ1-5	TGTGCCAGCAGCCTGGAGGCGGGAGTCAATCAGCCCCAGCATTTT	CASSLEAGVNQPQHF
NA	TRBD2	TRBV4-3	TRBJ2-5	TGCGCCAGCAGCCAGGGGCTAGCGGGAGGGCCAGGGGAGACCCAGTACTTC	CASSQGLAGGPGETQYF
NA	TRBD1	TRBV2	TRBJ1-5	TGTGCCAGCAGTCCTCCGGGACAGGGGCGTGGGGCCCAGCATTTT	CASSPPGQGRGAQHF
NA	TRBD1	TRBV7-2	TRBJ2-1	TGTGCCAGCAGCCCTCGAGGGGGCCTGGGCAATGAGCAGTTCTTC	CASSPRGGLGNEQFF
NA	NA	TRBV2	TRBJ1-3	TGTGCCAGCAGGGCGGAGATAAGCTCTGGAAACACCATATATTTT	CASRAEISSGNTIYF
once	NA	TRBV7-3	TRBJ2-1	TGTGCCAGCAGCTTAAGGGAGCCCAGCTCCTACAATGAGCAGTTCTTC	CASSLREPSSYNEQFF
NA	NA	TRBV6-2/TRBV6-3	TRBJ2-5	TGTGCCAGCAGTTCAGGGACTCCTAAGACCCAGTACTTC	CASSSGTPKTQYF
NA	TRBD2	TRBV5-4	TRBJ2-7	TGTGCCAGCAGCTTGGTCGGGGGGAACTACGAGCAGTACTTC	CASSLVGGNYEQYF
NA	NA	TRBV19	TRBJ2-3	TGTGCCAGTAACTACCGTAACACAGATACGCAGTATTTT	CASNYRNTDTQYF